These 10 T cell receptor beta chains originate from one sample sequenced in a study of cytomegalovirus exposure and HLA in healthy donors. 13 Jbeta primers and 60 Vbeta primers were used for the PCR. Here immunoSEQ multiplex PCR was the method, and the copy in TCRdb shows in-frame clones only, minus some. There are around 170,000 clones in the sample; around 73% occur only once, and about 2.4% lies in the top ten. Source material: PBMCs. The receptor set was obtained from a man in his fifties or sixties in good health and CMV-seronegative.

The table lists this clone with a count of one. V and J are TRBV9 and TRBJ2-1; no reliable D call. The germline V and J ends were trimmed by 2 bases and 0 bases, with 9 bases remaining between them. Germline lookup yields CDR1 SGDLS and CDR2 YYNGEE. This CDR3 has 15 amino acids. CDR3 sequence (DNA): TGTGCCAGCAGCGTTATAACGAGCTCCTACAATGAGCAGTTCTTC. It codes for CASSVITSSYNEQFF. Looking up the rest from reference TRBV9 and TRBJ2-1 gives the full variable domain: DSGVTQTPKHLITATGQRVTLRCSPRSGDLSVYWYQQSLDQGLQFLIQYYNGEERAKGNILERFSAQQFPDLHSELNLSSLELGDSALYFCASSVITSSYNEQFFGPGTRLTVL.

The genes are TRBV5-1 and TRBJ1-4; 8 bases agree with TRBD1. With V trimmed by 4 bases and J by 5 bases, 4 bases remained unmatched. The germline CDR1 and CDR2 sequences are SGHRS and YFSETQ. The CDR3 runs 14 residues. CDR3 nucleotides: TGCGCCAGCAGCCCGGACAGGGAAAATGAAAAACTGTTTTTT. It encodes CASSPDRENEKLFF. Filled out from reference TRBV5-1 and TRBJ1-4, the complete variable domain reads KAGVTQTPRYLIKTRGQQVTLSCSPISGHRSVSWYQQTPGQGLQFLFEYFSETQRNKGNFPGRFSGRQFSNSRSEMNVSTLELGDSALYLCASSPDRENEKLFFGSGTQLSVL.

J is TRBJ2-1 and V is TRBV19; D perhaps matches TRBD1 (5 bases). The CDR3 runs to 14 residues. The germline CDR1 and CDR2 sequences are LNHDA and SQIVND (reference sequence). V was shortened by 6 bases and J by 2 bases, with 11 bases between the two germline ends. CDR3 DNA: TGTGCCAGTAGAGACAGAATTCCCTACAATGAGCAGTTCTTC. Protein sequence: CASRDRIPYNEQFF. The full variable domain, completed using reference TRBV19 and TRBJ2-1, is DGGITQSPKYLFRKEGQNVTLSCEQNLNHDAMYWYRQDPGQGLRLIYYSQIVNDFQKGDIAEGYSVSREKKESFPLTVTSAQKNPTAFYLCASRDRIPYNEQFFGPGTRLTVL.

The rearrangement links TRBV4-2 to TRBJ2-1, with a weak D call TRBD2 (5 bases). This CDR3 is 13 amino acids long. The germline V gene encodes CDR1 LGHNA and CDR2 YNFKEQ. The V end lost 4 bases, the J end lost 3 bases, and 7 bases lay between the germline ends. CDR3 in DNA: TGTGCCAGCAGCCGCGACTACTACAATGAGCAGTTCTTC. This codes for CASSRDYYNEQFF.

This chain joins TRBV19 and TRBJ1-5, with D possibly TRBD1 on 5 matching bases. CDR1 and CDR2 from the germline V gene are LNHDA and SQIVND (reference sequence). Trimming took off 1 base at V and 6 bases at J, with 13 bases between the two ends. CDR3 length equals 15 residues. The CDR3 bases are TGTGCCAGTAGTATAGTGCAGGGAATTAGTCAGCCCCAGCATTTT. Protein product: CASSIVQGISQPQHF.

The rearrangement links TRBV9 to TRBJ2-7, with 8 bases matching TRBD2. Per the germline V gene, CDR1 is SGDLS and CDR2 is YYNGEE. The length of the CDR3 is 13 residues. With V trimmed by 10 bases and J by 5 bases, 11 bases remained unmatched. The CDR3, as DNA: TGTGCCGGCCCGCCGGGAGGGGACGACGAGCAGTACTTC. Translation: CAGPPGGDDEQYF.

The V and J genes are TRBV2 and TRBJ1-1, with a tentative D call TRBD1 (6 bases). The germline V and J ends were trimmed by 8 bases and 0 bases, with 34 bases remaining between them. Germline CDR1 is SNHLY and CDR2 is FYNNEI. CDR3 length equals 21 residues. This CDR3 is CASALTTIRHRASQLNTEAFF. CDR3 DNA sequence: TGTGCCAGCGCACTTACGACAATACGGCACAGGGCTTCGCAACTGAACACTGAAGCTTTCTTT. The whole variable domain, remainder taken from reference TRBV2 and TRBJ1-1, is EPEVTQTPSHQVTQMGQEVILRCVPISNHLYFYWYRQILGQKVEFLVSFYNNEISEKSEIFDDQFSVERPDGSNFTLKIRSTKLEDSAMYFCASALTTIRHRASQLNTEAFFGQGTRLTVV.

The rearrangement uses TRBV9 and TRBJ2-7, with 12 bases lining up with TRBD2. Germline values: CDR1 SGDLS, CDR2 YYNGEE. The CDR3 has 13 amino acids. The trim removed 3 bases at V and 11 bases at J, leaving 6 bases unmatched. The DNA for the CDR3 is TGTGCCAGCAGCGACCGGACTAGCGGGATCAAGTACTTC. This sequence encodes CASSDRTSGIKYF.

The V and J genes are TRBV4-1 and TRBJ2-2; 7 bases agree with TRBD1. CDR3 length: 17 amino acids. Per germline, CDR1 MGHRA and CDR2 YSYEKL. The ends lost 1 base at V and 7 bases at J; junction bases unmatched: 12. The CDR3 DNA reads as TGCGCCAGCAGCCAAGCGAACAGGGGAGACTTCGGCGGGGAGCTGTTTTTT. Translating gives CASSQANRGDFGGELFF.

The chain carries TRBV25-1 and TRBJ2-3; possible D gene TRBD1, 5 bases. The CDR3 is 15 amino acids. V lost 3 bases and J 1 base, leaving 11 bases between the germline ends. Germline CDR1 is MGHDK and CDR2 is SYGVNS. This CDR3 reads CASSDWGGRTDTQYF. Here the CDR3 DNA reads TGTGCCAGCAGTGATTGGGGCGGACGCACAGATACGCAGTATTTT.